The entry that follows covers one T cell receptor beta chain sequence. The entry originates in a study of blood T cell repertoires in COVID-19. Across the study: Acute and convalescent COVID-19 specimens originated in the United States, Italy and Spain. T cells, B-cell-depleted T cells, or PBMCs provided the cDNA or gDNA that served as material.

As processed by the authors: Reference gene primer amplification gave nucleated cell count estimates. Only in-frame clones appear in the TCRdb table, and some are missing; sequencing was by immunoSEQ multiplex PCR. V, J and clone size are taken as reported in that table, and D and trimming were inferred from the DNA itself. The data show roughly 100,000 clones, approximately 90% seen once. CDR1 and CDR2 (germline): MGHDK, SYGVNS. This CDR3 comprises 14 residues. V was clipped by 4 bases and J by 9 bases; unmatched bases: 8. Material: peripheral blood. This TCR derives from a woman aged 45-65 years in a cohort sampled during active COVID-19. The rearrangement joins TRBV25-1 to TRBJ2-1; 8 nucleotides match TRBD1. The CDR3 protein is CASSGTGRRSEQFF. CDR3 bases: TGTGCCAGCAGTGGGACAGGGAGGCGAAGTGAGCAGTTCTTC.